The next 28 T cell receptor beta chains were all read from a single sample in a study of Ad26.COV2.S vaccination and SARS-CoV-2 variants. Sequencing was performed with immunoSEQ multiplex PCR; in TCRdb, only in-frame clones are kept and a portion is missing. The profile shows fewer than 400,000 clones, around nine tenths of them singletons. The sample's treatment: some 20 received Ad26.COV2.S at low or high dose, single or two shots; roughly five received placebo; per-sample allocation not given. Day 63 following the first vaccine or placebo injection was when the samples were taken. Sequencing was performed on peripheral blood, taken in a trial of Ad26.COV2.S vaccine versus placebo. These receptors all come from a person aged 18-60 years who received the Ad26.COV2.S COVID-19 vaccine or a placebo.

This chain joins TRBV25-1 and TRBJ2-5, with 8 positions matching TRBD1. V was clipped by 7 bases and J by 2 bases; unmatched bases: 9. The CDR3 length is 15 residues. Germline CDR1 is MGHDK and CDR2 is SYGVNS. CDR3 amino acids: CASMTDRGLQETQYF. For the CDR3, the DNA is TGTGCCAGCATGACAGACAGGGGACTGCAAGAGACCCAGTACTTC.

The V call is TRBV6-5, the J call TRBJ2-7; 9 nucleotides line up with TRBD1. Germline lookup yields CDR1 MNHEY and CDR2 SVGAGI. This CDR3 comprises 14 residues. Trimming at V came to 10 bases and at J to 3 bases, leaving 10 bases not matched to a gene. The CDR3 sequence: CAIDGQGNFYEQYF. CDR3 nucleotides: TGTGCCATTGATGGACAGGGGAATTTCTACGAGCAGTACTTC.

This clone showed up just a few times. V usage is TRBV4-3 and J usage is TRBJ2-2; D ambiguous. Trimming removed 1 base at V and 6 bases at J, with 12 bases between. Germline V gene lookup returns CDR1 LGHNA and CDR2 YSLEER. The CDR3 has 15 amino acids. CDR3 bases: TGCGCCAGCAGCCAAGGGGCAGGCGACCCCGGGGAGCTGTTTTTT. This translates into CASSQGAGDPGELFF.

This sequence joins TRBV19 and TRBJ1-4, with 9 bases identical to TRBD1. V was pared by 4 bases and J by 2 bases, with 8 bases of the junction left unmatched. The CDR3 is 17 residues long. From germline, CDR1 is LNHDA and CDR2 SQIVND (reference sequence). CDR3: CASSKQGARATNEKLFF. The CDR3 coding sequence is TGTGCCAGTAGTAAACAGGGGGCGCGGGCCACTAATGAAAAACTGTTTTTT.

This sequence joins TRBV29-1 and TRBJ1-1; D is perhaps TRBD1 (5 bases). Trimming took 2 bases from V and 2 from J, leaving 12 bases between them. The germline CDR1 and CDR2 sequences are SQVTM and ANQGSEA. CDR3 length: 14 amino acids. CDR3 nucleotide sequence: TGCAGCGTTGAATTTGAGGGGCGAAACACTGAAGCTTTCTTT. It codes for CSVEFEGRNTEAFF.

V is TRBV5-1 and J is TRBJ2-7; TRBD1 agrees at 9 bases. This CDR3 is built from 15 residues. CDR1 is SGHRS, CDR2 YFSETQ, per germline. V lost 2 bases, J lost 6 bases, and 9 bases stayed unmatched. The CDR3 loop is CASSFEGQGASEQYF. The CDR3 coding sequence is TGCGCCAGCAGCTTCGAGGGACAGGGAGCCTCCGAGCAGTACTTC.

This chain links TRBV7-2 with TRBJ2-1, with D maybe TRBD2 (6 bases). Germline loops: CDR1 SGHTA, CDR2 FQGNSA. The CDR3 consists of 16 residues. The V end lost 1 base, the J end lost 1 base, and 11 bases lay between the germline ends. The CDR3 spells CASSLVAGRSYNEQFF. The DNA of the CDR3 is TGTGCCAGCAGCTTAGTGGCGGGGCGATCCTACAATGAGCAGTTCTTC. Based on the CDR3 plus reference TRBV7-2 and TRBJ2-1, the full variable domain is GAGVSQSPSNKVTEKGKDVELRCDPISGHTALYWYRQSLGQGLEFLIYFQGNSAPDKSGLPSDRFSAERTGGSVSTLTIQRTQQEDSAVYLCASSLVAGRSYNEQFFGPGTRLTVL.

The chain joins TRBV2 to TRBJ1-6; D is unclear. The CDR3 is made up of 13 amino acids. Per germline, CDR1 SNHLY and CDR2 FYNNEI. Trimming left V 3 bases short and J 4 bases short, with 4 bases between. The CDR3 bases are TGTGCCAGCAGTGACGATTATAATTCACCCCTCCACTTT. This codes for CASSDDYNSPLHF.

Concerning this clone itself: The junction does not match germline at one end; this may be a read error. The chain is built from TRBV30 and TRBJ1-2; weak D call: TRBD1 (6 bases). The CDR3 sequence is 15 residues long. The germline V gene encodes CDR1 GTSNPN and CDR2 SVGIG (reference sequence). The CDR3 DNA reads TGTGCCGACCCTCGGGGGGGGCGAGGGAAAGGGAACATCCCCTTC. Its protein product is CADPRGGRGKGNIPF.

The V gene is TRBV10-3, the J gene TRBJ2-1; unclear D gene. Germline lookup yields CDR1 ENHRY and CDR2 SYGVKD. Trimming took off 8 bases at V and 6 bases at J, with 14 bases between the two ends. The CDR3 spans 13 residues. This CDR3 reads CAIGLVQTNEQFF. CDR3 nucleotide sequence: TGTGCCATCGGGCTAGTGCAAACCAATGAGCAGTTCTTC.

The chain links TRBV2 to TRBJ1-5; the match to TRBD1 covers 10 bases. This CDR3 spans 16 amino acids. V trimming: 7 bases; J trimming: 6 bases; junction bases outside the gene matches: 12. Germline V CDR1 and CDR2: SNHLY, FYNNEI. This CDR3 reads CASKLSRDRGTQPQHF. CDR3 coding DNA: TGTGCCAGCAAACTTTCCCGGGACAGGGGTACTCAGCCCCAGCATTTT.

The chain's CDR3 is CASSHLTADRGGGTEAFF. CDR3 coding DNA: TGTGCCAGCAGCCACCTTACCGCTGACAGGGGAGGGGGCACTGAAGCTTTCTTT. The chain recombines TRBV3-1 (or the pseudogene TRBV3-2) with TRBJ1-1; 8 bases are a match to TRBD1. Trimming cost V 3 bases and J 4 bases; bases outside gene matches: 16. The CDR3 has 18 residues. Germline V gene sequence: CDR1 LGHDT, CDR2 YNNKEL (reference sequence).

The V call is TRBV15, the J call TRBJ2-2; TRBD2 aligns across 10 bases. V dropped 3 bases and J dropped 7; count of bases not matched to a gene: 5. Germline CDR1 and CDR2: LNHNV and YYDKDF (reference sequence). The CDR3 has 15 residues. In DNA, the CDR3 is TGTGCCACCAGCAGTACTAGCGGGGTGATCGGGGAGCTGTTTTTT. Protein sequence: CATSSTSGVIGELFF.

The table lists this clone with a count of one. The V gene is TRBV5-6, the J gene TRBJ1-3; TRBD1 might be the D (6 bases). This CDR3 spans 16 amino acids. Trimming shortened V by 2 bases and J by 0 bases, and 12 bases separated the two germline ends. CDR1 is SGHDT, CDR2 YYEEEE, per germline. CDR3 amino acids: CASSFLGQFSGNTIYF. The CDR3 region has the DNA TGTGCCAGCAGCTTCTTAGGACAGTTCTCTGGAAACACCATATATTTT.

CDR3: CASSQDGQGGPEAFF. CDR3 bases: TGCGCCAGCAGCCAAGACGGACAGGGTGGCCCTGAAGCTTTCTTT. This rearrangement joins TRBV4-3 to TRBJ1-1, with 8 nucleotides matching TRBD1. The V and J ends lost 0 bases and 6 bases, in that order; junction bases with no gene match: 6. Germline V gene lookup returns CDR1 LGHNA and CDR2 YSLEER. This CDR3 is 15 amino acids long.

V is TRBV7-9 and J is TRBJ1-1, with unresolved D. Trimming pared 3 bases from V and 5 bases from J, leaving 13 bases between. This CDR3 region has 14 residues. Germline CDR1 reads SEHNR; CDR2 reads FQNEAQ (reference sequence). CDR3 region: CASSLVMTKTEAFF. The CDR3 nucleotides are TGTGCCAGCAGCTTGGTCATGACCAAAACTGAAGCTTTCTTT.

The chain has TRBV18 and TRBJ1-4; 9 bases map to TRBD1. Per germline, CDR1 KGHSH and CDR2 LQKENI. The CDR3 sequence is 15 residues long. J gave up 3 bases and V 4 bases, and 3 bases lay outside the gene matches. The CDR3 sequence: CASSLNRGPNEKLFF. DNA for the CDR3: TGTGCCAGCTCACTAAACAGGGGGCCTAATGAAAAACTGTTTTTT. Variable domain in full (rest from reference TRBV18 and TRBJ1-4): NAGVMQNPRHLVRRRGQEARLRCSPMKGHSHVYWYRQLPEEGLKFMVYLQKENIIDESGMPKERFSAEFPKEGPSILRIQQVVRGDSAAYFCASSLNRGPNEKLFFGSGTQLSVL.

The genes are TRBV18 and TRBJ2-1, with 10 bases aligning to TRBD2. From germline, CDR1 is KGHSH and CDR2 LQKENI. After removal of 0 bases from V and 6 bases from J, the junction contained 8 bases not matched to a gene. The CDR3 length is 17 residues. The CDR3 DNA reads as TGTGCCAGCTCACCACCGATAGCGGGGGGCGGAGGCAATGAGCAGTTCTTC. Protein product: CASSPPIAGGGGNEQFF.

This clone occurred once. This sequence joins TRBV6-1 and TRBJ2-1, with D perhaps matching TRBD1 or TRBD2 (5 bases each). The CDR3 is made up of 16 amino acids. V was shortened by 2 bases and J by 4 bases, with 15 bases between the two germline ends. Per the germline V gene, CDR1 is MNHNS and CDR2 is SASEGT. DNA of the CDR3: TGTGCCAGCAGTGAACTCGGCAGGGAGAAATACAATGAGCAGTTCTTC. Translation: CASSELGREKYNEQFF.

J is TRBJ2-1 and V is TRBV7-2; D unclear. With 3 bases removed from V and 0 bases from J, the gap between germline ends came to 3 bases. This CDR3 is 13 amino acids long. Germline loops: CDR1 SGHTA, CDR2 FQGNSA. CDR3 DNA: TGTGCCAGCAGCTTCGACTCCTACAATGAGCAGTTCTTC. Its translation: CASSFDSYNEQFF.

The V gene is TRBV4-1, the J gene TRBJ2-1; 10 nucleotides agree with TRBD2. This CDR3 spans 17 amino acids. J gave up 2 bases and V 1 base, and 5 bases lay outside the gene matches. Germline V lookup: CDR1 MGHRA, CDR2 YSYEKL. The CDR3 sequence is CASSQVLAGGPYNEQFF. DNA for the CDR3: TGCGCCAGCAGCCAAGTGTTAGCGGGGGGACCCTACAATGAGCAGTTCTTC.

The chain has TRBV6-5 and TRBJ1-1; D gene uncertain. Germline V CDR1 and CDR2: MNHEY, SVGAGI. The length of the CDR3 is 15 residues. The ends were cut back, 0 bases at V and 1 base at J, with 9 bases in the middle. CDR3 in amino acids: CASSYSSFKNTEAFF. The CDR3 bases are TGTGCCAGCAGTTACTCATCCTTTAAGAACACTGAAGCTTTCTTT.

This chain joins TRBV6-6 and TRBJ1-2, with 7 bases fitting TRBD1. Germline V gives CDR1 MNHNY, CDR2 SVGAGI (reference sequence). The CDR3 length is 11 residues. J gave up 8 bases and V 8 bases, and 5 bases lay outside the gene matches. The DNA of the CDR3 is TGTGCCAGCTCAGGGGGAGGGGGCTACACCTTC. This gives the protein CASSGGGGYTF.

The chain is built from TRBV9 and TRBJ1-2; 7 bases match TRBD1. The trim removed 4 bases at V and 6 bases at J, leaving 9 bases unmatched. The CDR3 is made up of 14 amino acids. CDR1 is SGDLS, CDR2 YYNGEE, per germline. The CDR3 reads CASSTTQGRDGYTF. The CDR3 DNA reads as TGTGCCAGCAGCACAACACAGGGGCGGGATGGCTACACCTTC.

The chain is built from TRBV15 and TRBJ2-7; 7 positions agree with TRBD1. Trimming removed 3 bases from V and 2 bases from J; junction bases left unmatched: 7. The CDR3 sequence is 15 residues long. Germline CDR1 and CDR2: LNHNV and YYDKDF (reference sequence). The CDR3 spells CATSSRQGRAYEQYF. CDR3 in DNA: TGTGCCACCAGCAGTAGACAGGGAAGGGCCTACGAGCAGTACTTC.

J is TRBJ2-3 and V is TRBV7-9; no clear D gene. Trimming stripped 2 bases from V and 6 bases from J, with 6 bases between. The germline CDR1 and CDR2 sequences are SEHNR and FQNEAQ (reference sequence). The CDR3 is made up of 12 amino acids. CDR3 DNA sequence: TGTGCCAGCAGCTTAAGCCTGGATACGCAGTATTTT. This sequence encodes CASSLSLDTQYF.

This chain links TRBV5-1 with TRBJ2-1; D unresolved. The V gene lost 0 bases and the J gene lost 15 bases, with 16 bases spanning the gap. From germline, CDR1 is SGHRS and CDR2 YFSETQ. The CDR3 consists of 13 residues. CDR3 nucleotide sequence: TGCGCCAGCAGCTTGGGTGGTAGTTCACCGCGGTTCTTC. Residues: CASSLGGSSPRFF.

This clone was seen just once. The DNA of the CDR3 is TGTGCCAGCAGTACCCGGACAGCCCGCTCCTACAATGAGCAGTTCTTC. It is translated as CASSTRTARSYNEQFF. The chain employs TRBV6-2 or TRBV6-3 and TRBJ2-1, with D maybe TRBD1 (6 bases). CDR3 length: 16 residues. Germline V CDR1 and CDR2: MNHEY, SVGEGT. Trimming removed 5 bases from V and 0 bases from J, with 14 bases in between.